The entry that follows covers one T cell receptor beta chain sequence. These data come from a study of blood T cell repertoires in COVID-19. The length of the CDR3 is 14 residues. In germline, CDR1 is LNHNV, CDR2 YYDKDF (reference sequence). Trimming took off 1 base at V and 4 bases at J, with 10 bases between the two ends. Data came from immunoSEQ multiplex PCR; TCRdb stores just in-frame clones and leaves some out. The sample records more than 250,000 clones, about 89% being singletons. The chain employs TRBV15 and TRBJ2-5, with D possibly TRBD1 on 6 matching bases. This TCR was recovered from a woman aged 18-29 years who had recovered from COVID-19. Specimen: PBMCs or T cells enriched from blood (not recorded which). This CDR3 reads CATSRVTGRETQYF. The CDR3 nucleotides are TGTGCCACCAGCAGAGTTACAGGGCGAGAGACCCAGTACTTC.